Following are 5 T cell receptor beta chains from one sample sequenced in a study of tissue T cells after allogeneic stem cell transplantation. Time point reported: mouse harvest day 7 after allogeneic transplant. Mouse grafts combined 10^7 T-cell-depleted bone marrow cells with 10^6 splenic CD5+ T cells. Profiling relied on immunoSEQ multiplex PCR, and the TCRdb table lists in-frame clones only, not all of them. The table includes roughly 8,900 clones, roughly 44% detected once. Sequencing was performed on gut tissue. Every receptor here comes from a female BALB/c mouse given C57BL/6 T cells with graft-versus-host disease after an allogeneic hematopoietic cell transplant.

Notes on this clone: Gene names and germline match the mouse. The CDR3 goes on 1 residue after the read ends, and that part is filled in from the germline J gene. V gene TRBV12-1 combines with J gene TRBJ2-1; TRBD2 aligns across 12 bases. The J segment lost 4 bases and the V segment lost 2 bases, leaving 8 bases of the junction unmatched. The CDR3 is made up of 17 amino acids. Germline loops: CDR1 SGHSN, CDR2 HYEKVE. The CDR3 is CASSPRLGGRRYAEQFF. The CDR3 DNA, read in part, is TGTGCCAGCTCTCCCCGACTGGGGGGGCGCCGATATGCTGAGCAGTTC.

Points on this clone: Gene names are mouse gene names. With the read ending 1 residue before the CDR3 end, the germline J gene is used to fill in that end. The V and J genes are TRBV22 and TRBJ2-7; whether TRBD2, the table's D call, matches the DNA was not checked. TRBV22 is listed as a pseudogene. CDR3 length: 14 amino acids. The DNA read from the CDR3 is TGTGCCAGCAGTTGTCACTGGGGGGGCTATGAACAGTAC. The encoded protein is CASSCHWGGYEQY. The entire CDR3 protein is CASSCHWGGYEQYF.

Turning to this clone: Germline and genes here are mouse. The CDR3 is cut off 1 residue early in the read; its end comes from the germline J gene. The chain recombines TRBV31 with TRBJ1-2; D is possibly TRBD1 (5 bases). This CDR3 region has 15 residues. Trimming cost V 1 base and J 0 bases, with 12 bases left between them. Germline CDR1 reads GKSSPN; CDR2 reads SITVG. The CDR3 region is CAWSPLGTANSDYTF. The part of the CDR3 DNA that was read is TGTGCCTGGAGTCCCCTAGGGACCGCAAACTCCGACTACACC.

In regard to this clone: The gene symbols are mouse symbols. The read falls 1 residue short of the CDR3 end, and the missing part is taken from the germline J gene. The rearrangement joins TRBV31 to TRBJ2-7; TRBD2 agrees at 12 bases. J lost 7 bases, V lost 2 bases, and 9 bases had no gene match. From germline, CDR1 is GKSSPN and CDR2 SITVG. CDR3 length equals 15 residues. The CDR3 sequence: CAWSGPGLGGWEQYF. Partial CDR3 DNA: TGTGCCTGGAGTGGGCCGGGACTGGGGGGTTGGGAACAGTAC. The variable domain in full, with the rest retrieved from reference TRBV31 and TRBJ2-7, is AQTIHQWPVAEIKAVGSPLSLGCTIKGKSSPNLYWYWQATGGTLQQLFYSITVGQVESVVQLNLSASRPKDDQFILSTEKLLLSHSGFYLCAWSGPGLGGWEQYFGPGTRLTVL.

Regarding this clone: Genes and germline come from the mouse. Partial CDR3 DNA: TGTGCCAGCAGCCAAGAGCGGGGGGCAAACACCGGGCAGCTCTAC. The encoded protein is CASSQERGANTGQLY. The whole CDR3 sequence is CASSQERGANTGQLYF. This chain connects TRBV2 to TRBJ2-2, with D possibly being TRBD2 (6 bases). Read data end 1 residue before the CDR3 end; the end is taken from the germline J gene. V was cut by 0 bases and J by 0 bases, with 8 bases left in between. Germline V gene sequence: CDR1 LGHNA, CDR2 YSYQKL. This CDR3 contains 16 residues.